Shown below are 9 T cell receptor beta chains from a single sample sequenced in a study of CD8 T cells in Susac syndrome. RNA in amounts of roughly 0.5 to 1 ug was reverse transcribed with random hexamers. TCRdb reprocessed the immunoSEQ multiplex PCR reads with MiXCR, giving one entry per CDR3 protein. The sample has under 90,000 distinct CDR3 sequences; approximately 95% are singletons. Sample: CD8+ T cells from PBMCs. Receptors originate from a human donor with Susac syndrome.

CDR3 loop: CASSQVGVEAFF. Here the CDR3 DNA reads TGTGCCAGCAGCCAAGTAGGAGTTGAAGCTTTCTTT. The chain combines TRBV14 with TRBJ1-1; D not certain. The CDR3 runs to 12 residues. Trimming stripped 1 base from V and 7 bases from J, with 7 bases between. Germline-derived CDR1 and CDR2 are SGHDN and FVKESK.

J is TRBJ2-7 and V is TRBV20-1; 10 bases match TRBD2. V shed 0 bases, J shed 5 bases, and the junction held 7 bases outside the gene matches. The germline V gene encodes CDR1 DFQATT and CDR2 SNEGSKA (reference sequence). The CDR3 runs to 15 residues. The CDR3 region is CSARDYGLAGDEQYF. The CDR3, as DNA: TGCAGTGCTAGAGATTACGGGCTAGCGGGAGACGAGCAGTACTTC.

The J gene is TRBJ2-7, the V gene TRBV20-1; maybe TRBD1 (6 bases). The CDR3 has 14 residues. The germline V gene encodes CDR1 DFQATT and CDR2 SNEGSKA (reference sequence). V was shortened by 8 bases and J by 0 bases, with 17 bases between the two germline ends. CDR3 sequence (DNA): TGCAGTCTAATAAGTGACAGGTACTCCTACGAGCAGTACTTC. Amino acid sequence: CSLISDRYSYEQYF.

The chain is built from TRBV13 and TRBJ2-1; 12 bases line up with TRBD2. In germline, CDR1 is PRHDT, CDR2 FYEKMQ (reference sequence). Germline trimming cut 4 bases from V and 4 bases from J; bases unmatched to any gene: 8. The CDR3 runs to 17 residues. The CDR3, as DNA: TGTGCCAGCAGCTCAATACTAGCGGGAGGATGGTACAATGAGCAGTTCTTC. Translation: CASSSILAGGWYNEQFF.

This clonotype showed up just a few times. This chain joins TRBV3-1 and TRBJ2-3; D uncertain. The V end lost 0 bases, the J end lost 6 bases, and 7 bases lay between the germline ends. This CDR3 is built from 13 residues. Germline V gene lookup returns CDR1 LGHDT and CDR2 YNNKEL (reference sequence). The DNA of the CDR3 is TGTGCCAGCAGCCAAGATCCAGCTGATACGCAGTATTTT. Its translation: CASSQDPADTQYF.

Only one count was recorded for this clonotype. This chain links TRBV19 with TRBJ2-2; 12 bases are shared with TRBD2. CDR3 length: 17 residues. Unmatched junction bases numbered 9, after V lost 7 bases and J lost 3 bases. CDR1 LNHDA and CDR2 SQIVND come from the germline V gene (reference sequence). CDR3 in amino acids: CASTRLAGGLDTGELFF. The CDR3 DNA reads TGTGCCAGTACTAGGCTAGCGGGAGGGCTGGACACCGGGGAGCTGTTTTTT. The entire variable domain, with the rest obtained from reference TRBV19 and TRBJ2-2, is as follows: DGGITQSPKYLFRKEGQNVTLSCEQNLNHDAMYWYRQDPGQGLRLIYYSQIVNDFQKGDIAEGYSVSREKKESFPLTVTSAQKNPTAFYLCASTRLAGGLDTGELFFGEGSRLTVL.

The chain couples TRBV2 to TRBJ1-2, with 8 bases identical to TRBD1. The CDR3 loop spans 13 amino acids. The J segment lost 6 bases and the V segment lost 10 bases, leaving 10 bases of the junction unmatched. In germline, CDR1 is SNHLY, CDR2 FYNNEI. The CDR3 DNA follows: TGTGCCACCTCCCGTGTGGACAGGGATGGCTACACCTTC. Protein: CATSRVDRDGYTF.

This CDR3 reads CASSPGTSVYNEQFF. In nucleotides, the CDR3 is TGTGCCAGCAGCCCCGGGACTAGCGTTTACAATGAGCAGTTCTTC. This rearrangement joins TRBV5-6 to TRBJ2-1; 10 nucleotides agree with TRBD2. J was trimmed by 4 bases and V by 4 bases; bases with no gene match: 5. Germline-derived CDR1 and CDR2 are SGHDT and YYEEEE. This CDR3 comprises 15 residues.

This chain links TRBV9 with TRBJ2-6, with D unresolved. The CDR3 is 14 residues long. Germline loops: CDR1 SGDLS, CDR2 YYNGEE. The V gene lost 0 bases and the J gene lost 4 bases, with 5 bases spanning the gap. CDR3 sequence reads: CASSVGTGANVLTF. CDR3 bases: TGTGCCAGCAGCGTAGGAACCGGGGCCAACGTCCTGACTTTC.